Below, one TCR beta chain is given with its context. V lost 4 bases and J lost 3; bases outside the gene matches: 13. The CDR3 totals 16 residues. Germline CDR1 SGHRS, CDR2 YFSETQ. The data were produced by immunoSEQ multiplex PCR, yet TCRdb's version contains in-frame clones alone and is incomplete. The table lists tens of thousands of clones, 85% to 95% of them singletons. This entry belongs to a study of human thymus T cells. Thymus tissue for the work was resected from patients undergoing corrective heart surgery. This clonotype was obtained from a girl under three years old with a congenital heart defect but otherwise immunologically healthy. The genes are TRBV5-1 and TRBJ2-7; 7 bases are a match to TRBD2. Source material: thymus tissue. CDR3 nucleotides: TGCGCCAGCAGCATTGGGAGGGTCGGAAGACTCTACGAGCAGTACTTC. This codes for CASSIGRVGRLYEQYF.